Here is one T cell receptor (beta chain) with its context. The sample is drawn from a study of cytomegalovirus exposure and HLA in healthy donors. Study summary: A prior study identified 120 million or so unique TCR beta sequences from about 200 million T cells.

The PCR used 60 Vbeta and 13 Jbeta primers. Clones were sequenced by immunoSEQ multiplex PCR, and TCRdb holds only the in-frame ones, with some missing. Here the sample spans roughly 120,000 clones, around 10% being singletons. The CDR3 consists of 14 residues. Germline CDR1 is SGHNT and CDR2 is YYREEE (reference sequence). V was clipped by 2 bases and J by 0 bases, with 8 bases between them. The V and J genes are TRBV5-4 and TRBJ1-1; the D gene is possibly TRBD1 (6 bases). The sequenced sample consisted of PBMCs. The receptor was isolated from a man aged 30-40 years in good health and CMV-seronegative. CDR3 coding DNA: TGTGCCAGCAGCTTTACAGGGTTGAACACTGAAGCTTTCTTT. It encodes CASSFTGLNTEAFF. Full variable domain (rest looked up from reference TRBV5-4 and TRBJ1-1): ETGVTQSPTHLIKTRGQQVTLRCSSQSGHNTVSWYQQALGQGPQFIFQYYREEENGRGNFPPRFSGLQFPNYSSELNVNALELDDSALYLCASSFTGLNTEAFFGQGTRLTVV.